The source of this TCR beta chain is a study of PD-1 blockade in mismatch repair-deficient tumors (dated by TCRdb to the late 2010s). Turning to the overall study: Between September 2013 and September 2016, the trial enrolled 86 consecutive patients with 12 mismatch repair-deficient cancer types, every one of whom had been previously treated and was progressing. Tumor-associated T cell clones in the peripheral blood of patients responding to PD-1 blockade were tracked using deep sequencing of TCR CDR3 regions.

Libraries came from the immunoSEQ multiplex PCR assay. In TCRdb, the immuneACCESS table is reduced to in-frame sequences with V and J assigned. These tables do not hold every clone; where another copy was compared, an unresolved V gene accounts for under half, and the others remain unexplained. In this sample the table shows 85,000 to 130,000 clones, 70% to 85% of which occur a single time. The ten most abundant clones make up 6.3% of the sample. With respect to this clone: It has no known antigen specificity. No quality values exist for individual bases; no much larger clone is one base distant.

The germline V gene (reference sequence) sets CDR1 to MNHNY and CDR2 to SVGAGI. V was cut back by 6 bases and J by 5 bases, leaving a gap of 10 bases between them. Counted from cysteine to phenylalanine, this CDR3 has 12 amino acids. Only CDR3 DNA is held: 36 bases, read in frame from base 1. For each enrolled patient, mismatch repair deficiency was established using either polymerase chain reaction or immunohistochemistry. TCR sequencing was performed for a few patients who responded to pembrolizumab therapy. The phase II trial prospectively tested pembrolizumab PD-1 blockade in advanced mismatch repair-deficient cancers regardless of tissue of origin. Peripheral blood T cell samples were gathered serially, both before PD-1 blockade started and at multiple time points afterward. Blood sampling time points were reported as weeks after the first dose of pembrolizumab. Study-level results and caveats: Clones residing in the tumor, which were often undetectable in blood before treatment, expanded quickly after pembrolizumab and then contracted, generally before radiologic responses.

The receptor comes from an adult with mismatch repair-deficient cancer. The chain uses TRBV6-6 and TRBJ1-2, with the identity of the D gene unclear. Sequencing used peripheral blood, obtained about 33 weeks after starting pembrolizumab. Read as DNA, the sequence is TGTGCCAGCAGCCTGGAAGGGTATGGCTACACCTTC. The resulting protein is CASSLEGYGYTF.